Listed below are T cell receptor beta chains from one sample, sequenced in a study of shared clonotypes between healthy human individuals. TCRdb's copy holds only in-frame clones and misses some; the assay was immunoSEQ multiplex PCR. The sample lists approximately 2.5 million clones, approximately 92% occurring once. Sequencing was performed on naive CD4+ T cells sorted from blood. These receptors all stem from a man younger than 35 in good health. CDR3s include the opening cysteine and the closing phenylalanine or tryptophan. A D gene is named only where the DNA matches it firmly. Where a row states a size, it is once, few, many or the class of an expanded clone; other rows omit it.

TRBJ1-1	TRBV10-2	NA	NA	CASSGSPNTEAFF	TGCGCCAGCAGTGGGTCCCCGAACACTGAAGCTTTCTTT
TRBJ2-1	TRBV30	NA	TRBD2	CAWRPPGLAVSYNEQFF	TGTGCCTGGAGGCCGCCGGGACTAGCGGTTTCCTACAATGAGCAGTTCTTC
TRBJ1-4	TRBV7-9	NA	NA	CASSPVGEKLFF	TGTGCCAGCAGCCCGGTAGGGGAAAAACTGTTTTTT
TRBJ2-2	TRBV18	once	NA	CASSPFLQGTGELFF	TGTGCCAGCTCACCGTTTCTCCAGGGCACCGGGGAGCTGTTTTTT
TRBJ2-7	TRBV28	NA	TRBD1	CASTLGTGGAYEQYF	TGTGCCAGCACCCTCGGGACAGGGGGTGCCTACGAGCAGTACTTC
TRBJ2-1	TRBV29-1	NA	NA	CSILSYNEQFF	TGCAGCATCCTCTCGTACAATGAGCAGTTCTTC
TRBJ2-5	TRBV2	NA	TRBD2	CASIRGRDQYF	TGTGCCAGCATCCGGGGGAGGGACCAGTACTTC
TRBJ2-7	TRBV18	NA	NA	CASSPGTLTYEQYF	TGTGCCAGCTCACCCGGGACGTTGACCTACGAGCAGTACTTC
TRBJ2-5	TRBV18	NA	NA	CASSPPNLAQETQYF	TGTGCCAGCTCACCTCCTAATCTCGCCCAAGAGACCCAGTACTTC
TRBJ2-3	TRBV9	NA	TRBD2	CASSVDGLAGGPPDTQYF	TGTGCCAGCAGCGTAGATGGACTAGCGGGAGGGCCGCCAGATACGCAGTATTTT
TRBJ2-3	TRBV18	NA	NA	CASSPPSISSTDTQYF	TGTGCCAGCTCACCACCCTCCATTTCTAGCACAGATACGCAGTATTTT
TRBJ1-3	TRBV6-5	NA	NA	CASSGGTHGNTIYF	TGTGCCAGCAGTGGGGGGACACATGGAAACACCATATATTTT
TRBJ1-4	TRBV5-1	NA	NA	CASSLESGMGEKLFF	TGCGCCAGCAGCTTGGAATCTGGGATGGGTGAAAAACTGTTTTTT
TRBJ2-3	TRBV5-1	once	TRBD2	CASSYGGVLADTQYF	TGCGCCAGCAGCTACGGGGGGGTTTTAGCAGATACGCAGTATTTT
TRBJ2-6	TRBV5-6	NA	NA	CASSLWAEYSGANVLTF	TGTGCCAGCAGCTTGTGGGCTGAGTACTCTGGGGCCAACGTCCTGACTTTC
TRBJ2-5	TRBV6-1	NA	TRBD1	CASSEGTGGGETQYF	TGTGCCAGCAGTGAAGGGACAGGGGGAGGAGAGACCCAGTACTTC
TRBJ2-1	TRBV25-1	NA	TRBD1	CASSGPGQGRAQYNEQFF	TGTGCCAGCAGTGGCCCGGGACAGGGTAGGGCCCAATACAATGAGCAGTTCTTC
TRBJ2-3	TRBV6-1	once	TRBD2	CASYPGLAGTDTQYF	TGTGCCAGTTATCCTGGACTAGCGGGCACAGATACGCAGTATTTT
TRBJ2-7	TRBV19	NA	TRBD1	CASSPHGTGETYEQYF	TGTGCCAGTAGTCCACACGGGACAGGGGAAACCTACGAGCAGTACTTC
TRBJ2-7	TRBV21-1	few	NA	CASGEQYF	TGTGCCAGCGGAGAGCAGTACTTC
TRBJ1-1	TRBV2	once	NA	CASSTYTEAFF	TGTGCCAGCAGTACCTACACTGAAGCTTTCTTT
TRBJ2-1	TRBV9	once	TRBD2	CASSVAGGNNEQFF	TGTGCCAGCAGCGTAGCGGGGGGAAACAATGAGCAGTTCTTC
TRBJ2-3	TRBV13	few	TRBD2	CASSLAAGASDTQYF	TGTGCCAGCAGCTTAGCAGCGGGAGCTTCTGATACGCAGTATTTT
TRBJ1-1	TRBV30	few	NA	CAWSAGHTEAFF	TGTGCCTGGAGCGCAGGCCACACTGAAGCTTTCTTT
TRBJ2-5	TRBV2	NA	TRBD2	CASTPDSGVQETQYF	TGTGCCAGCACCCCGGATAGCGGGGTACAAGAGACCCAGTACTTC
TRBJ2-3	TRBV4-2	NA	TRBD2	CASSQDSEREMPDTQYF	TGTGCCAGCAGCCAAGATAGCGAGCGGGAGATGCCAGATACGCAGTATTTT
TRBJ2-7	TRBV30	NA	TRBD1	CAWSATRNRGRFEQYF	TGTGCCTGGAGTGCTACCAGAAACAGGGGGCGCTTCGAGCAGTACTTC
TRBJ2-5	TRBV18	NA	TRBD1	CASSPSGQGETQYF	TGTGCCAGCTCACCAAGCGGACAGGGGGAGACCCAGTACTTC
TRBJ1-3	TRBV5-1	NA	NA	CASSKDTGNTIYF	TGCGCCAGCAGCAAGGACACTGGAAACACCATATATTTT
TRBJ2-6	TRBV6-1	NA	NA	CASSDWGLGANVLTF	TGTGCCAGCAGTGATTGGGGGCTCGGGGCCAACGTCCTGACTTTC
TRBJ1-2	TRBV14	NA	NA	CASSLQGPYGYTF	TGTGCCAGCAGCCTCCAGGGGCCCTATGGCTACACCTTC
TRBJ2-5	TRBV2	few	NA	CASRGVLTGTQYF	TGTGCCAGCAGAGGAGTCCTAACGGGGACCCAGTACTTC
TRBJ1-2	TRBV10-3	NA	TRBD1	CAISPRTGQGENYGYTF	TGTGCCATCAGCCCCAGGACGGGACAGGGGGAAAACTATGGCTACACCTTC
TRBJ2-7	TRBV6-6	NA	TRBD1	CASSYDGDRVGYEQYF	TGTGCCAGCAGTTACGACGGGGACAGGGTCGGCTACGAGCAGTACTTC
TRBJ1-5	TRBV27	few	TRBD1	CASSLAGTGGGQPQHF	TGTGCCAGCAGTTTGGCCGGGACAGGGGGCGGACAGCCCCAGCATTTT
TRBJ2-7	TRBV7-2	NA	TRBD2	CASSTSGLAGGSYEQYF	TGTGCCAGCAGCACAAGCGGCCTAGCGGGAGGGTCCTACGAGCAGTACTTC
TRBJ2-1	TRBV5-6	NA	NA	CASSLSRGSNEQFF	TGTGCCAGCAGCTTATCTCGGGGGAGCAATGAGCAGTTCTTC
TRBJ2-7	TRBV28	once	TRBD2	CASSLQGTSGGLYEQYF	TGTGCCAGCAGTCTTCAAGGTACTAGCGGGGGTCTCTACGAGCAGTACTTC
TRBJ2-6	TRBV30	once	TRBD1	CAWSPGTVSSGANVLTF	TGTGCCTGGAGTCCCGGGACAGTCTCCTCTGGGGCCAACGTCCTGACTTTC
TRBJ1-2	TRBV25-1	NA	NA	CASASPEDYGYTF	TGTGCCAGCGCATCCCCGGAAGACTATGGCTACACCTTC
TRBJ2-7	TRBV7-9	once	NA	CASSPWGGAGVSEQYF	TGTGCCAGCAGCCCCTGGGGGGGGGCCGGTGTCTCCGAGCAGTACTTC
TRBJ2-1	TRBV2	once	NA	CASSVEVYNEQFF	TGTGCCAGCAGTGTGGAGGTATACAATGAGCAGTTCTTC
TRBJ2-5	TRBV7-8	NA	NA	CAPGHVGETQYF	TGTGCCCCGGGGCACGTTGGGGAGACCCAGTACTTC
TRBJ1-4	TRBV9	NA	NA	CASSLSGGDYEKLFF	TGTGCCAGCAGCCTCTCCGGGGGAGATTATGAAAAACTGTTTTTT
TRBJ2-3	TRBV5-5	NA	NA	CASSWTGDTQYF	TGTGCCAGCAGTTGGACGGGAGATACGCAGTATTTT
TRBJ1-1	TRBV4-1	NA	NA	CASSQVLGEEAFF	TGCGCCAGCAGCCAAGTCTTGGGGGAGGAAGCTTTCTTT
TRBJ2-1	TRBV7-8	NA	TRBD2	CASSLARGDYRNEQFF	TGTGCCAGCAGCTTAGCCCGGGGGGACTACCGCAATGAGCAGTTCTTC
TRBJ1-2	TRBV7-9	once	NA	CASSLMGSGDGYTF	TGTGCCAGCAGCTTAATGGGGTCAGGGGATGGCTACACCTTC
TRBJ2-5	TRBV2	NA	TRBD1	CASIRDRKETQYF	TGTGCCAGCATTCGGGACAGGAAAGAGACCCAGTACTTC
TRBJ1-6	TRBV10-3	NA	NA	CAISEGPWNSPLHF	TGTGCCATCAGTGAGGGACCTTGGAATTCACCCCTCCACTTT
TRBJ1-1	TRBV5-1	NA	NA	CASSPGTRDTEAFF	TGCGCCAGCAGCCCCGGGACACGGGACACTGAAGCTTTCTTT
TRBJ2-7	TRBV5-5	NA	NA	CASRQSLQGSEQYF	TGTGCCAGCAGGCAGTCGCTACAGGGCAGCGAGCAGTACTTC
TRBJ1-2	TRBV9	NA	NA	CASSVLDGIYGYTF	TGTGCCAGCAGCGTATTGGACGGTATCTATGGCTACACCTTC
TRBJ2-3	TRBV7-2	NA	TRBD2	CASRRFGGESTDTQYF	TGTGCCAGCAGAAGATTCGGGGGGGAGAGCACAGATACGCAGTATTTT
TRBJ2-7	TRBV6-5	NA	TRBD1	CASSYGQGPYEQYF	TGTGCCAGCAGTTACGGACAGGGTCCCTACGAGCAGTACTTC
TRBJ2-7	TRBV5-1	NA	NA	CASSLVAGTFYEQYF	TGCGCCAGCAGCTTGGTGGCAGGGACGTTTTACGAGCAGTACTTC
TRBJ2-3	TRBV5-1	NA	NA	CASSGLTDTQYF	TGCGCCAGCAGTGGACTCACAGATACGCAGTATTTT
TRBJ2-6	TRBV18	NA	TRBD1	CASSRAGGLSGANVLTF	TGTGCCAGCTCACGGGCAGGGGGTCTCTCTGGGGCCAACGTCCTGACTTTC
TRBJ1-1	TRBV27	NA	NA	CASSLSAGANTEAFF	TGTGCCAGCAGTTTATCGGCAGGGGCGAACACTGAAGCTTTCTTT
TRBJ2-1	TRBV2	NA	TRBD2	CASSPKPPGLAGLGGQFF	TGTGCCAGCAGTCCTAAGCCCCCGGGACTAGCGGGGCTGGGAGGACAGTTCTTC